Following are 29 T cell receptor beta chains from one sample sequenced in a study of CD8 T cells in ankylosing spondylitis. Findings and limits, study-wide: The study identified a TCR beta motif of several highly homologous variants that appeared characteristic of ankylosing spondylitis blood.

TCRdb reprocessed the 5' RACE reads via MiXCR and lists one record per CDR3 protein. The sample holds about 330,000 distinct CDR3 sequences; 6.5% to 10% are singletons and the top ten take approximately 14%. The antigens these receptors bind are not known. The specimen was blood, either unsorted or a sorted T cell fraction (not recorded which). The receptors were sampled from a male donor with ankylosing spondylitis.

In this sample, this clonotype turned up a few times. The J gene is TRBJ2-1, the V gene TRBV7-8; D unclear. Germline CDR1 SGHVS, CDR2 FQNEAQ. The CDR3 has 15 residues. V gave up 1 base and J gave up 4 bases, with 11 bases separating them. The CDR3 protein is CASSLVAPTYNEQFF. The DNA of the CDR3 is TGTGCCAGCAGCTTAGTAGCCCCGACTTACAATGAGCAGTTCTTC.

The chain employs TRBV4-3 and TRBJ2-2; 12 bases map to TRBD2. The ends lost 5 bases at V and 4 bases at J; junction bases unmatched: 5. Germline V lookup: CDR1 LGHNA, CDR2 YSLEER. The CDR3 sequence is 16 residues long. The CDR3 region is CASSKTSGSTTGELFF. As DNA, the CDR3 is TGCGCCAGCAGCAAGACTAGCGGGAGTACCACCGGGGAGCTGTTTTTT.

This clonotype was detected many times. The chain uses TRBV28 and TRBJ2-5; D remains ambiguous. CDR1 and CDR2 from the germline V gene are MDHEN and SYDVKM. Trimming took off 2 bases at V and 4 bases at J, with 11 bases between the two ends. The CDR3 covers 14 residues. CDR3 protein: CASSLSRNRETQYF. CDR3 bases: TGTGCCAGCAGTTTAAGTAGGAATCGAGAGACCCAGTACTTC. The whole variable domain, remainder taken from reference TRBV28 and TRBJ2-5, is DVKVTQSSRYLVKRTGEKVFLECVQDMDHENMFWYRQDPGLGLRLIYFSYDVKMKEKGDIPEGYSVSREKKERFSLILESASTNQTSMYLCASSLSRNRETQYFGPGTRLLVL.

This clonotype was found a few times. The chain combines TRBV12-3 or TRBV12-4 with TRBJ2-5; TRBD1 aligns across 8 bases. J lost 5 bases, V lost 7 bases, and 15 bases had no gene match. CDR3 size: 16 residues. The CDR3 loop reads CASTLWGPTGAETQYF. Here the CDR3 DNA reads TGTGCCAGCACTTTGTGGGGCCCGACAGGGGCCGAGACCCAGTACTTC.

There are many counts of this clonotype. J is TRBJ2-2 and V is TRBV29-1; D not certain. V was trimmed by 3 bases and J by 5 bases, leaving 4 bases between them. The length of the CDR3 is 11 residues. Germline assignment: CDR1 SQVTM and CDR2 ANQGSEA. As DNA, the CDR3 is TGCAGCGTTGACCTAACCGGGGAGCTGTTTTTT. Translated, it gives CSVDLTGELFF.

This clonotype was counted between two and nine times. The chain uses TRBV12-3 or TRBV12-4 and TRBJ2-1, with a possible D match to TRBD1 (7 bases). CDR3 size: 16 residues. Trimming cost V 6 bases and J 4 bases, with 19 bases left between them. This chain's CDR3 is CASSFYQGGGYNEQFF. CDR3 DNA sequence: TGTGCCAGCAGCTTCTACCAGGGGGGTGGATACAATGAGCAGTTCTTC.

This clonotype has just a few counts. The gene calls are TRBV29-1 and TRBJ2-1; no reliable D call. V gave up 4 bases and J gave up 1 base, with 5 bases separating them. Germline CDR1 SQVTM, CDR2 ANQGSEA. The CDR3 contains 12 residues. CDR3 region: CSVVRSYNEQFF. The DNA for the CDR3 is TGCAGCGTTGTGCGGTCCTACAATGAGCAGTTCTTC.

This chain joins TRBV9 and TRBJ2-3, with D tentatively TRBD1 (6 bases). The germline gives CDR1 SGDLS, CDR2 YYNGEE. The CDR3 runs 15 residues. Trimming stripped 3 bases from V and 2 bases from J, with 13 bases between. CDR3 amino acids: CASSGGLAITDTQYF. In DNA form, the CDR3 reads TGTGCCAGCAGCGGGGGGCTAGCAATCACAGATACGCAGTATTTT.

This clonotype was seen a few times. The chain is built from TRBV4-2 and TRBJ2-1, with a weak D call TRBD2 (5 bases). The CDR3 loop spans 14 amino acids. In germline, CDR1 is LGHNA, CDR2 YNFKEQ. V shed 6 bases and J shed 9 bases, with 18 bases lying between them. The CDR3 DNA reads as TGTGCCAGCAGGACCGGGATCCCTGGCCTTGAGCAGTTCTTC. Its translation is CASRTGIPGLEQFF.

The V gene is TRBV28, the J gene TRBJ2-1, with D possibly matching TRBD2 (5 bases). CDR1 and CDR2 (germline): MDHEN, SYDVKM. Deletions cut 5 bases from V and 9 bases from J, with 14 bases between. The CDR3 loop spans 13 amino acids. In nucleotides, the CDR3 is TGTGCCAGCAGTCACGCCGGGGAAAGTGAGCAGTTCTTC. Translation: CASSHAGESEQFF.

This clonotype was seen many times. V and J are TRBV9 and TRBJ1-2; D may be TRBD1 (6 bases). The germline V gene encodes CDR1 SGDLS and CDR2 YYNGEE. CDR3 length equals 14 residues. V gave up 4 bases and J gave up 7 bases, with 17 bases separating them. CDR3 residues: CASSPTRGVGGYTF. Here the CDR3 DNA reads TGTGCCAGCAGCCCCACCAGGGGCGTCGGTGGCTACACCTTC. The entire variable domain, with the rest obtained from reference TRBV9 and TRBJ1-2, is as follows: DSGVTQTPKHLITATGQRVTLRCSPRSGDLSVYWYQQSLDQGLQFLIQYYNGEERAKGNILERFSAQQFPDLHSELNLSSLELGDSALYFCASSPTRGVGGYTFGSGTRLTVV.

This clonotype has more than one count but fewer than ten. CDR3 sequence reads: CASSIRREHAEAFF. DNA for the CDR3: TGTGCCAGTAGTATAAGGCGGGAGCATGCTGAAGCTTTCTTT. V gene TRBV19 combines with J gene TRBJ1-1, with no clear D. Germline CDR1 is LNHDA and CDR2 is SQIVND (reference sequence). With 2 bases removed from V and 6 bases from J, the gap between germline ends came to 13 bases. This CDR3 is 14 amino acids long.

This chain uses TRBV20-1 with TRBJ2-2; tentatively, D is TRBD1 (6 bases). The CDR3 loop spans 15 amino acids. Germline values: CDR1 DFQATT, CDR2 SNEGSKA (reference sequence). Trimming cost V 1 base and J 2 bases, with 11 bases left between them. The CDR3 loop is CSARVDRINTGELFF. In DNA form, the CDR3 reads TGCAGTGCTAGAGTAGACAGGATTAACACCGGGGAGCTGTTTTTT.

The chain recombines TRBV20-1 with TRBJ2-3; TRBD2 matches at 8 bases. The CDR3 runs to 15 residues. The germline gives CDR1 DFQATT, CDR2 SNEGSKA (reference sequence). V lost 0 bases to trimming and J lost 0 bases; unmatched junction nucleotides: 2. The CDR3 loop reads CSARDPSGSTDTQYF. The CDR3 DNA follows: TGCAGTGCTAGAGATCCTAGCGGGAGCACAGATACGCAGTATTTT.

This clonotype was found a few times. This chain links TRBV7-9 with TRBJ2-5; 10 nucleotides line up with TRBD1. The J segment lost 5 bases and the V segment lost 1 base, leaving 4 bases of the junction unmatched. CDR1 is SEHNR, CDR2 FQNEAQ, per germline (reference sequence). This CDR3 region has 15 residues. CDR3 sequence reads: CASSLGDRGSETQYF. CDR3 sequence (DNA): TGTGCCAGCAGCTTAGGGGACAGGGGATCCGAGACCCAGTACTTC.

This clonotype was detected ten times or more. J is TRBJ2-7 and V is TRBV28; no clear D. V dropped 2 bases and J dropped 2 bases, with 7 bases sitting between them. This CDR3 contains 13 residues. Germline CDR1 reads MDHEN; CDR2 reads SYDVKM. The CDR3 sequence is CASSLQDPYEQYF. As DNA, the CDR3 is TGTGCCAGCAGTTTACAAGACCCCTACGAGCAGTACTTC.

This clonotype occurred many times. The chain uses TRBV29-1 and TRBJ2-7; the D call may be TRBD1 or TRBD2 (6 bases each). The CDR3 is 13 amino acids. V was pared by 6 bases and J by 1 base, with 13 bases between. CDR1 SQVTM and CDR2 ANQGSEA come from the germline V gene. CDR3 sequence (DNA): TGCAGCGTGAGGGGGGCAGGGTCCTACGAGCAGTACTTC. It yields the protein CSVRGAGSYEQYF.

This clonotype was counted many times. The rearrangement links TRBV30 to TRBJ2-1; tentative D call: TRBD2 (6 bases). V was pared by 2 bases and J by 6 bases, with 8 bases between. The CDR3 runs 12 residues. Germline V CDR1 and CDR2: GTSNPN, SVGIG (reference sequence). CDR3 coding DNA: TGTGCCTGGAGTCGCGGGGTCAATGAGCAGTTCTTC. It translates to CAWSRGVNEQFF.

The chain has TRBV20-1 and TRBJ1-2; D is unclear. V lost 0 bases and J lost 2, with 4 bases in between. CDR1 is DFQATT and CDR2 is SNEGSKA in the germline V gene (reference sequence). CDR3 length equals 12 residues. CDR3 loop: CSARDQNYGYTF. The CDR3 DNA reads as TGCAGTGCTAGAGATCAAAACTATGGCTACACCTTC.

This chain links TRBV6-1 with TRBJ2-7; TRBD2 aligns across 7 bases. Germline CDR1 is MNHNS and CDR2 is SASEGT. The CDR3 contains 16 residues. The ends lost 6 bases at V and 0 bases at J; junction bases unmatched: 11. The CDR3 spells CASSNAGIAGSYEQYF. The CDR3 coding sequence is TGTGCCAGCAGCAACGCGGGGATAGCGGGCTCCTACGAGCAGTACTTC.

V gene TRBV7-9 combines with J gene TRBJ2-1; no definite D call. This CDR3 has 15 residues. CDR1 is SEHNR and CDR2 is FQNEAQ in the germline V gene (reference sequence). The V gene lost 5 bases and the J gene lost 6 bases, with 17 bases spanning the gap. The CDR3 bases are TGTGCCAGCAGCCCTAATCTCCCAATTGGCAATGAGCAGTTCTTC. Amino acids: CASSPNLPIGNEQFF.

This CDR3 is CASSLSVTGGGETQYF. CDR3 in DNA: TGTGCCAGCAGTTTATCGGTGACAGGGGGCGGAGAGACCCAGTACTTC. The chain carries TRBV27 and TRBJ2-5, with 10 positions matching TRBD1. Germline V gives CDR1 MNHEY, CDR2 SMNVEV (reference sequence). The CDR3 has 16 residues. V dropped 0 bases and J dropped 4; count of bases not matched to a gene: 5.

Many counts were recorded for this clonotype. The CDR3 region is CASSETTGEVRFF. The DNA for the CDR3 is TGTGCCAGCAGCGAAACTACAGGGGAGGTTCGGTTCTTC. The J gene is TRBJ2-1, the V gene TRBV9, with D possibly being TRBD1 (7 bases). CDR1 and CDR2 (germline): SGDLS, YYNGEE. The CDR3 consists of 13 residues. Trimming stripped 3 bases from V and 15 bases from J, with 19 bases between. Full variable domain (rest looked up from reference TRBV9 and TRBJ2-1): DSGVTQTPKHLITATGQRVTLRCSPRSGDLSVYWYQQSLDQGLQFLIQYYNGEERAKGNILERFSAQQFPDLHSELNLSSLELGDSALYFCASSETTGEVRFFGPGTRLTVL.

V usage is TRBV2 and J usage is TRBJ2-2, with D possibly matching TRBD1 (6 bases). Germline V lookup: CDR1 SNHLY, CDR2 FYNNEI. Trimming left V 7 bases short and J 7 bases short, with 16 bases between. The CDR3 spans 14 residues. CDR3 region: CASKDSRVYGELFF. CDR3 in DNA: TGTGCCAGCAAGGACAGTCGGGTTTACGGGGAGCTGTTTTTT.

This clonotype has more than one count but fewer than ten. The CDR3 here is CASSRVGGRTEAFF. The CDR3 nucleotides are TGTGCCAGCAGCCGAGTGGGGGGTCGGACTGAAGCTTTCTTT. This chain uses TRBV3-1 with TRBJ1-1, with a possible D match to TRBD1 (5 bases). The V and J ends lost 4 bases and 5 bases respectively, with 14 bases between them. Germline loops: CDR1 LGHDT, CDR2 YNNKEL (reference sequence). This CDR3 comprises 14 residues.

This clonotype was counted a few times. CDR3 DNA: TGCGCCAGCAGCCGGGTCGGGGACAGGAGGAACACCGGGGAGCTGTTTTTT. This sequence encodes CASSRVGDRRNTGELFF. The rearrangement joins TRBV5-1 to TRBJ2-2, with TRBD1 matching over 8 bases. With V trimmed by 4 bases and J by 1 base, 9 bases remained unmatched. This CDR3 has 17 residues. Germline-derived CDR1 and CDR2 are SGHRS and YFSETQ.

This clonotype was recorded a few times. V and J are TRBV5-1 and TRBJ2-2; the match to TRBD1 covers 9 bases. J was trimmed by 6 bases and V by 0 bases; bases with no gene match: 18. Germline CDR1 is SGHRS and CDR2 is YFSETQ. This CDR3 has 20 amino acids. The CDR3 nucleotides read TGCGCCAGCAGCTTGGTAGGGGACAGGGCCATTGGTTTGTCCTCCGGGGAGCTGTTTTTT. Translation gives CASSLVGDRAIGLSSGELFF.

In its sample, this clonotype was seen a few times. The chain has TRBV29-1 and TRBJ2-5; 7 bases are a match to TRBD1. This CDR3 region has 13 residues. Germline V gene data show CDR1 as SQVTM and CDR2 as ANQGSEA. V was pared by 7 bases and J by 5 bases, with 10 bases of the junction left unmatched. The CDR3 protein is CSGGPGGFETQYF. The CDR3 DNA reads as TGCAGCGGGGGCCCAGGGGGTTTCGAGACCCAGTACTTC.

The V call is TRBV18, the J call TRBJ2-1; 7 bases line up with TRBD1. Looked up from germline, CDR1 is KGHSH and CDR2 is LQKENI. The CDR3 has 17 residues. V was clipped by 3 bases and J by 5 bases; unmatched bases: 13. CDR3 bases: TGTGCCAGCTCACCTCGCCCCACAGGGGCAAGAGACAATGAGCAGTTCTTC. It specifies CASSPRPTGARDNEQFF.